This is a list of T cell receptor beta chains from one sample in a study of blood T cell repertoires in COVID-19. Generated by immunoSEQ multiplex PCR, the TCRdb table keeps only in-frame clones and is missing some. The table records under 250,000 clones, approximately 90% of them present only once. The sequenced material came from PBMCs or T cells enriched from blood (not recorded which). These receptors were taken from a man in his thirties or forties who had recovered from COVID-19. CDR3s include the opening cysteine and the closing phenylalanine or tryptophan. The order of the fields is V gene, J gene, clone size, D gene, CDR3 protein, CDR3 DNA. A D gene is named only where the DNA matches it firmly. Clone size appears in some rows only: once, few, many, or a class for an expanded clone.

TRBV11-2	TRBJ1-4	.	.	CASSPWTERLFF	TGTGCCAGCAGCCCTTGGACAGAGCGACTGTTTTTT
TRBV5-6	TRBJ1-3	.	.	CASSLGLGSYSGNTIYF	TGTGCCAGCAGCTTGGGTCTGGGCAGCTACTCTGGAAACACCATATATTTT
TRBV5-1	TRBJ2-1	.	TRBD2	CASARTSGISYNEQFF	TGCGCCAGCGCCCGGACTAGCGGGATCTCTTACAATGAGCAGTTCTTC
TRBV24-1	TRBJ2-3	.	TRBD1	CATSDPLDRDGTQYF	TGTGCCACCAGTGACCCGTTAGACAGGGATGGTACGCAGTATTTT
TRBV11-1	TRBJ1-1	.	.	CASSKPTAVRDTEAFF	TGTGCCAGCAGTAAACCAACCGCCGTGAGGGACACTGAAGCTTTCTTT
TRBV5-1	TRBJ2-1	.	TRBD2	CASSLPAGGPGQFF	TGCGCCAGCAGCTTGCCAGCGGGAGGCCCGGGGCAGTTCTTC
TRBV7-2	TRBJ1-2	.	.	CASSLGMSGSGSGYTF	TGTGCCAGCAGCTTAGGGATGTCCGGCTCCGGGTCTGGCTACACCTTC
TRBV5-8	TRBJ1-2	.	.	CASSLPGLGEGYGYTF	TGTGCCAGCAGCTTGCCTGGCTTGGGCGAAGGATATGGCTACACCTTC
TRBV18	TRBJ2-7	once	TRBD1	CASSPGQGDSNEQYF	TGTGCCAGCTCACCTGGACAGGGGGATTCTAACGAGCAGTACTTC
TRBV28	TRBJ1-5	once	.	CASSEGLQPQHF	TGTGCCAGCAGTGAGGGACTTCAGCCCCAGCATTTT
TRBV10-1	TRBJ1-1	.	.	CASSESGRTTEAFF	TGCGCCAGCAGTGAGTCGGGGAGGACCACTGAAGCTTTCTTT
TRBV19	TRBJ2-7	.	TRBD2	CASHSSGGYEQYF	TGTGCCTCCCACTCTAGCGGGGGCTACGAGCAGTACTTC
TRBV29-1	TRBJ2-2	.	.	CSNPRPGPGELFF	TGCAGCAACCCCAGACCGGGTCCCGGGGAGCTGTTTTTT
TRBV3-1/TRBV3-2	TRBJ1-2	.	.	CASSLEDNYGYTF	TGTGCCAGCAGTCTGGAGGATAACTATGGCTACACCTTC
TRBV3-1/TRBV3-2	TRBJ1-1	.	.	CASSQTSEAFF	TGTGCCAGCAGCCAAACATCAGAAGCTTTCTTT
TRBV11-2	TRBJ1-2	.	.	CASSKLLGQLDGYTF	TGTGCCAGCAGTAAACTCCTAGGACAGCTCGATGGCTACACCTTC
TRBV5-6	TRBJ1-2	.	TRBD1	CASSPIRQGGYTF	TGTGCCAGCAGCCCGATCCGACAGGGGGGCTACACCTTC
TRBV28	TRBJ1-1	.	TRBD1	CASSLTEKTGETEAFF	TGTGCCAGCAGTTTAACGGAAAAGACAGGGGAAACTGAAGCTTTCTTT
TRBV6-5	TRBJ2-3	.	TRBD2	CATQPPGLAADTQYF	TGTGCCACTCAACCCCCGGGACTAGCAGCAGATACGCAGTATTTT
TRBV7-3	TRBJ2-3	.	TRBD2	CASSSTSGGSTDTQYF	TGTGCCAGCAGCTCCACTAGCGGGGGTAGCACAGATACGCAGTATTTT
TRBV7-2	TRBJ1-2	.	.	CASSLAGRGPTIAYGYTF	TGTGCCAGCAGCTTAGCGGGGCGGGGGCCAACCATAGCCTATGGCTACACCTTC
TRBV2	TRBJ1-3	.	TRBD1	CASRRGTAGNTIYF	TGTGCCAGCAGACGTGGGACAGCTGGAAACACCATATATTTT
TRBV20-1	TRBJ1-1	.	TRBD1	CSRQGDTEAFF	TGCAGTAGACAGGGGGACACTGAAGCTTTCTTT
TRBV11-2	TRBJ1-4	.	.	CASSLDRGLSNEKLFF	TGTGCCAGCAGCTTAGATCGAGGGTTATCTAATGAAAAACTGTTTTTT
TRBV27	TRBJ2-7	few	.	CASSFSSGYEQYF	TGTGCCAGCAGTTTTTCCTCGGGCTACGAGCAGTACTTC
TRBV5-1	TRBJ1-3	.	.	CAKDKSGVSGNTIYF	TGCGCCAAAGATAAGTCGGGGGTGAGCGGAAACACCATATATTTT
TRBV28	TRBJ1-5	once	TRBD1	CASSRGTGFNQPQHF	TGTGCCAGCAGCCGTGGGACAGGCTTTAATCAGCCCCAGCATTTT
TRBV3-1/TRBV3-2	TRBJ2-3	.	TRBD2	CASSRELAGGATDTQYF	TGTGCCAGCAGCCGAGAACTAGCGGGGGGTGCCACAGATACGCAGTATTTT
TRBV5-5	TRBJ1-6	.	TRBD1	CASSWGDRDNSPLHF	TGTGCCAGCAGCTGGGGGGACAGGGATAATTCACCCCTCCACTTT
TRBV7-8	TRBJ1-5	.	.	CASSLPDRYGGNQPQHF	TGTGCCAGCAGCTTACCAGACAGGTATGGAGGCAATCAGCCCCAGCATTTT
TRBV10-3	TRBJ2-2	.	TRBD2	CAISPLAGGLGTGELFF	TGTGCCATCAGTCCTTTAGCGGGGGGGCTCGGCACCGGGGAGCTGTTTTTT
TRBV19	TRBJ2-3	.	.	CASSSGQGRANAQYF	TGTGCCAGTAGTTCTGGTCAGGGCAGAGCGAATGCGCAGTATTTT
TRBV28	TRBJ1-6	once	TRBD1	CASHRTGANNSPLHF	TGTGCCAGCCATAGGACAGGGGCTAATAATTCACCCCTCCACTTT
TRBV11-2	TRBJ1-4	.	.	CASSLSRKGYNEKLFF	TGTGCCAGCAGCTTAAGTCGAAAGGGGTATAATGAAAAACTGTTTTTT
TRBV25-1	TRBJ1-6	.	TRBD1	CASIGGTGTENSPLHF	TGTGCCAGCATTGGCGGAACCGGGACAGAGAATTCACCCCTCCACTTT
TRBV10-3	TRBJ2-3	.	.	CAISQMGADTQYF	TGTGCCATCAGTCAGATGGGGGCGGATACGCAGTATTTT
TRBV19	TRBJ2-1	few	.	CASSIRVVNNEQFF	TGTGCCAGTAGTATCAGGGTGGTCAACAATGAGCAGTTCTTC
TRBV27	TRBJ2-6	once	.	CASRAAFSGANVLTF	TGTGCCAGCAGAGCCGCATTCTCTGGGGCCAACGTCCTGACTTTC
TRBV3-1/TRBV3-2	TRBJ2-7	.	TRBD2	CASSTSALTYEQYF	TGTGCCAGCAGCACTAGCGCCCTCACCTACGAGCAGTACTTC
TRBV7-6	TRBJ2-2	.	TRBD2	CASSLAQNPGTSRKNTGELFF	TGTGCCAGCAGCTTAGCGCAAAACCCCGGGACTAGCCGAAAGAACACCGGGGAGCTGTTTTTT
TRBV7-8	TRBJ2-2	.	TRBD2	CASSLFAPGGTGELFF	TGTGCCAGCAGCTTATTTGCGCCGGGGGGCACCGGGGAGCTGTTTTTT
TRBV7-6	TRBJ2-2	.	.	CASSLGSYDTGELFF	TGTGCCAGCAGCCTTGGGAGTTATGACACCGGGGAGCTGTTTTTT
TRBV6-5	TRBJ1-1	.	TRBD1	CASSSLTGGNTEAFF	TGTGCCAGCAGTTCCCTGACAGGGGGCAACACTGAAGCTTTCTTT
TRBV25-1	TRBJ1-2	.	TRBD1	CASSRQGTNYGYTF	TGTGCCAGCTCCAGACAGGGGACTAACTATGGCTACACCTTC
TRBV29-1	TRBJ1-4	once	TRBD1	CSVERGRGEKLFF	TGCAGCGTTGAGAGGGGGCGAGGTGAAAAACTGTTTTTT
TRBV18	TRBJ2-7	.	.	CASSPMSNEQYF	TGTGCCAGCTCACCAATGAGCAACGAGCAGTACTTC
TRBV6-2/TRBV6-3	TRBJ2-5	.	.	CASSYEGGGQTQYF	TGTGCCAGCAGTTACGAAGGGGGAGGGCAGACCCAGTACTTC
TRBV10-1	TRBJ2-1	.	TRBD2	CASSLTRLAVQFF	TGCGCCAGCAGTCTTACCAGACTAGCGGTTCAGTTCTTC
TRBV4-3	TRBJ1-2	.	TRBD1	CASSQGQGMKGYTF	TGCGCCAGCAGCCAAGGACAGGGAATGAAAGGCTACACCTTC
TRBV3-1/TRBV3-2	TRBJ1-5	once	.	CASSQVAGNQPQHF	TGTGCCAGCAGCCAAGTCGCAGGCAATCAGCCCCAGCATTTT
TRBV5-1	TRBJ2-1	few	TRBD2	CASSSDGLAGGGQFF	TGCGCCAGCAGTTCCGATGGACTAGCGGGAGGGGGGCAGTTCTTC
TRBV4-1	TRBJ2-2	.	.	CASSENSGNTGELFF	TGCGCCAGCAGCGAAAACTCTGGTAACACCGGGGAGCTGTTTTTT
TRBV7-9	TRBJ2-2	.	.	CASSSYRGLNTGELFF	TGTGCCAGCAGCTCCTACAGGGGACTCAACACCGGGGAGCTGTTTTTT
TRBV12-5	TRBJ2-2	.	TRBD2	CASGLVRASGNPGELFF	TGTGCTAGTGGTTTGGTACGGGCTAGCGGGAATCCCGGGGAGCTGTTTTTT
TRBV30	TRBJ2-5	.	.	CAWTSGYRETQYF	TGTGCCTGGACATCGGGATATCGAGAGACCCAGTACTTC
TRBV5-1	TRBJ2-2	.	.	CASSRDRTGELFF	TGCGCCAGCAGCCGTGACAGGACGGGGGAGCTGTTTTTT
TRBV7-7	TRBJ2-1	.	TRBD2	CASSLELAATYNEQFF	TGTGCTAGCAGCTTAGAACTAGCGGCGACCTACAATGAGCAGTTCTTC
TRBV6-2/TRBV6-3	TRBJ2-7	once	.	CASSYFTYEQYF	TGTGCCAGCAGTTACTTCACCTACGAGCAGTACTTC